This TCR beta chain was profiled in a study of regulatory T cells in long-lasting Graves disease. Study summary: The criterion for persistent Graves' disease was over 5 years of antithyroid drugs with positive TSH receptor antibodies.

Both iRepertoire HTBI primers and Arm-PCR of CDR3 regions were used to build the TCR beta libraries. TCRdb ran MiXCR on the multiplex PCR reads and lists one entry per CDR3 protein. The sample contains over 650,000 distinct CDR3 sequences, around 30% of which appear only once. The sample holds a few counts of this clonotype. Its antigen is unidentified. Whole-study findings and limits: Investigators studied peripheral blood only, not thyroid tissue. TRBV28, TRBJ1-2 and TRBJ2-5 emerged as the favored segments in persistent disease.

The time point is: persistent/refractory GD, antithyroid drugs over 5 years with positive TRAb. Researchers made the TCR library from RNA that was extracted from PBMCs. Germline CDR1 and CDR2: LGHDT and YNNKEL (reference sequence). This CDR3 is built from 14 residues. V lost 4 bases and J lost 3, with 12 bases in between. This chain uses TRBV3-1 with TRBJ1-2; TRBD1 might be the D (5 bases). Sequenced material: peripheral blood mononuclear cells (PBMCs), taken when the disease was refractory, from a patient treated with antithyroid drugs. The clonotype was recovered from a female donor with Graves disease. CDR3 region: CASSRALRDYGYTF. CDR3 nucleotide sequence: TGTGCCAGCAGCCGCGCCCTCAGGGACTATGGCTACACCTTC.